Presented here are 7 T cell receptor beta chains from one specimen sequenced in a study of cytomegalovirus exposure and HLA in healthy donors. PCR amplification relied on 60 Vbeta primers (plus 13 Jbeta primers). Assay used: immunoSEQ multiplex PCR; TCRdb lists only in-frame clones, some missing. The sample records some 130,000 clones, over 60% being singletons. The sequenced material came from PBMCs. Receptor source: a man aged 25 to 40 in good health and CMV-seronegative.

V is TRBV4-2 and J is TRBJ1-5, with D tentatively TRBD1 (5 bases). This CDR3 has 16 residues. V shed 0 bases and J shed 0 bases, with 9 bases lying between them. The germline V gene has CDR1 LGHNA and CDR2 YNFKEQ. The CDR3 DNA reads as TGTGCCAGCAGCCAAGAGTCAGGGAATAGCAATCAGCCCCAGCATTTT. It yields the protein CASSQESGNSNQPQHF.

The CDR3 nucleotides are TGTGCCAGCAGCCGACTAGCGGGAAGAGATACGCAGTATTTT. This sequence encodes CASSRLAGRDTQYF. The chain employs TRBV6-1 and TRBJ2-3; 11 bases agree with TRBD2. The CDR3 is 14 amino acids. V was pared by 6 bases and J by 5 bases, with 4 bases of the junction left unmatched. Germline CDR1 MNHNS, CDR2 SASEGT.

This chain connects TRBV2 to TRBJ2-5; no firm D call. V lost 1 base and J 1 base, leaving 7 bases between the germline ends. Per the germline V gene, CDR1 is SNHLY and CDR2 is FYNNEI. This CDR3 is built from 14 residues. The CDR3 sequence is CASSEGSSQETQYF. As DNA, the CDR3 is TGTGCCAGCAGTGAAGGGTCTAGCCAAGAGACCCAGTACTTC.

This chain connects TRBV2 to TRBJ2-1; 12 nucleotides agree with TRBD1. The CDR3 extends over 15 amino acids. Germline V gene data show CDR1 as SNHLY and CDR2 as FYNNEI. J was trimmed by 10 bases and V by 6 bases; bases with no gene match: 10. CDR3 sequence: CASRLGTGGYREQFF. The CDR3 bases are TGTGCCAGCAGACTCGGGACAGGGGGCTATCGGGAGCAGTTCTTC.

This chain connects TRBV28 to TRBJ2-7; 8 bases line up with TRBD1. This CDR3 spans 16 amino acids. Germline V gene lookup returns CDR1 MDHEN and CDR2 SYDVKM. After removal of 3 bases from V and 3 bases from J, the junction contained 10 bases not matched to a gene. CDR3 residues: CASSLRVGQADYEQYF. CDR3 DNA sequence: TGTGCCAGCAGTTTGAGAGTGGGACAGGCCGACTACGAGCAGTACTTC.

The rearrangement uses TRBV10-3 and TRBJ1-1; tentative D call: TRBD1 (5 bases). Germline CDR1 and CDR2: ENHRY and SYGVKD. Deletions cut 4 bases from V and 3 bases from J, with 12 bases between. The CDR3 has 14 amino acids. The CDR3 DNA sequence: TGTGCCATCAGTGTAGGTCGGGGGGACACTGAAGCTTTCTTT. Protein sequence: CAISVGRGDTEAFF.

The gene calls are TRBV19 and TRBJ1-2, with TRBD1 as a possible D gene (6 bases). Trimming shortened V by 9 bases and J by 1 base, and 18 bases separated the two germline ends. The CDR3 has 15 residues. Looked up from germline, CDR1 is LNHDA and CDR2 is SQIVND (reference sequence). CDR3 loop: CASQDRKGVNYGYTF. Here the CDR3 DNA reads TGTGCCAGCCAGGACAGAAAGGGGGTTAACTATGGCTACACCTTC.